Listed here is a single T cell receptor (beta chain). What it binds is unknown. The V end was cut by 0 bases, the J end by 4 bases, with 7 bases between. The germline CDR1 and CDR2 sequences are SGHDT and YYEEEE. The CDR3 length is 13 residues. The entry originates in a study of CD4+ T cells in melanoma. Study-wide findings and caveats: Reportedly, melanoma neoantigen-specific CD4+ T cells showed varied differentiation states.

Clones were read by immunoSEQ multiplex PCR, and TCRdb kept only the in-frame ones, dropping some. The repertoire has 120,000 to 150,000 clones, about nine tenths of them found once; the top ten carry less than 2%. The chain joins TRBV5-6 to TRBJ2-5, with D perhaps being TRBD1 or TRBD2 (5 bases each). This receptor was obtained from a human donor with melanoma. The DNA of the CDR3 is TGTGCCAGCAGCTTGGGGGGGAGAGAGACCCAGTACTTC. This encodes CASSLGGRETQYF.